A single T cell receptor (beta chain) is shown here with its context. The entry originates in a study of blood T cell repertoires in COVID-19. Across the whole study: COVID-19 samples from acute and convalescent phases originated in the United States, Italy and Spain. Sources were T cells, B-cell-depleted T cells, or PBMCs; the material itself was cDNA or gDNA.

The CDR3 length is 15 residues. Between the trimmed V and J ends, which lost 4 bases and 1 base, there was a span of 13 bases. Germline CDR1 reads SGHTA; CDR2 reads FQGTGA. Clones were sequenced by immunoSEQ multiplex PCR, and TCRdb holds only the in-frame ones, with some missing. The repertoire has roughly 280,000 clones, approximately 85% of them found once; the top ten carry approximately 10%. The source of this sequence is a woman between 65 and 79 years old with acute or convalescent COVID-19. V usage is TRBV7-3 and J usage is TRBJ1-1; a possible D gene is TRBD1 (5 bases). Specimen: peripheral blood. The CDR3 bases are TGTGCCAGCAGCTCTCAGGGTTCCGGGAACACTGAAGCTTTCTTT. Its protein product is CASSSQGSGNTEAFF.